A single sample gave rise to the 5 T cell receptor beta chains below, sequenced in a study of cytomegalovirus exposure and HLA in healthy donors. In the PCR, 60 Vbeta and 13 Jbeta primers were used. Generated by immunoSEQ multiplex PCR, the TCRdb table keeps only in-frame clones and is missing some. The sample shows approximately 67,000 clones, 68% of them seen only once. The sample consisted of PBMCs. Receptors originate from a young woman in good health and CMV-seronegative.

This rearrangement joins TRBV4-1 to TRBJ2-7; D may be TRBD2 (5 bases). Trimming stripped 3 bases from V and 5 bases from J, with 11 bases between. The CDR3 totals 13 residues. Germline V lookup: CDR1 MGHRA, CDR2 YSYEKL. CDR3 amino acids: CASSQRTSNEQYF. CDR3 sequence (DNA): TGCGCCAGCAGCCAGCGGACTTCCAACGAGCAGTACTTC.

V gene TRBV28 combines with J gene TRBJ1-2; 7 bases agree with TRBD1. The CDR3 is made up of 13 amino acids. The germline CDR1 and CDR2 sequences are MDHEN and SYDVKM. J lost 8 bases, V lost 2 bases, and 5 bases had no gene match. The CDR3 coding sequence is TGTGCCAGCAGTTTAGAGGGGGCGGGCGGCTACACCTTC. Translating it yields CASSLEGAGGYTF.

The V call is TRBV30, the J call TRBJ1-1; no clear D. Germline loops: CDR1 GTSNPN, CDR2 SVGIG (reference sequence). This CDR3 is 13 amino acids long. Trimming stripped 0 bases from V and 2 bases from J, with 7 bases between. CDR3 sequence: CAWSVHSNTEAFF. The DNA for the CDR3 is TGTGCCTGGAGTGTACACAGCAACACTGAAGCTTTCTTT.

The V call is TRBV11-3, the J call TRBJ1-1, with D perhaps TRBD1 (5 bases). Trimming removed 7 bases from V and 1 base from J, with 13 bases in between. The germline V gene has CDR1 SGHNT and CDR2 YENEEA. The CDR3 has 14 residues. CDR3 sequence (DNA): TGTGCCAGCAACCCGGGACTCGGGAACACTGAAGCTTTCTTT. This encodes CASNPGLGNTEAFF. Based on the CDR3 plus reference TRBV11-3 and TRBJ1-1, the full variable domain is EAGVVQSPRYKIIEKKQPVAFWCNPISGHNTLYWYLQNLGQGPELLIRYENEEAVDDSQLPKDRFSAERLKGVDSTLKIQPAELGDSAVYLCASNPGLGNTEAFFGQGTRLTVV.

CDR3 loop: CASSFLGQGETEAFF. CDR3 DNA: TGTGCCAGCAGCTTCCTAGGACAGGGGGAAACTGAAGCTTTCTTT. This chain connects TRBV11-2 to TRBJ1-1, with 10 positions matching TRBD1. This CDR3 comprises 15 residues. Looked up from germline, CDR1 is SGHAT and CDR2 is FQNNGV. The ends lost 3 bases at V and 5 bases at J; junction bases unmatched: 6.